A single sample gave rise to the 20 T cell receptor beta chains below, sequenced in a study of shared clonotypes between healthy human individuals (TCRdb year 2020). For the CD8 naive samples, CD45RO-negative cells were positively selected for CCR7, yielding a CD45RA+CCR7+ population from which TemRA cells were excluded. Receptor amplification or capture employed the immunoSEQ multiplex PCR assay. Entries here come from immuneACCESS through TCRdb and include only in-frame sequences with V and J called. Some clones fail to appear in such tables; in the studies checked, an unresolved V gene covers under half of the shortfall, and the cause of the remainder is unknown. Across this sample there are about 2.2 million clones, with just under 95% seen only once. Together, the top ten hold under 2% of the sample. The specimen was naive CD8+ T cells from PBMCs. The cell subset or site label for this specimen denotes: CD45RA+CCR7+. Source of these receptors: a man aged 18 to 30 in good health. Some clones in this sample may be carry-over from other donors' samples.

V gene TRBV6-5 combines with J gene TRBJ1-2; 7 nucleotides line up with TRBD1. The V gene end was trimmed by 7 bases and the J gene end by 2 bases; junction bases not matched to a gene: 10. Germline CDR1 is MNHEY and CDR2 is SVGAGI. CDR3 length equals 15 residues. The CDR3 DNA reads TGTGCCAGCAACCCCGGGACAGACAAAAACTATGGCTACACCTTC. Translating it yields CASNPGTDKNYGYTF.

This chain joins TRBV10-1 and TRBJ2-7, with 16 bases identical to TRBD2. V shed 2 bases and J 0 bases; nucleotides not matched to a gene: 4. The CDR3 runs to 18 residues. The V gene's germline CDR1 is WNHNN and CDR2 SYGVQD (reference sequence). CDR3 protein: CASSEAGLAGGSSYEQYF. CDR3 nucleotide sequence: TGCGCCAGCAGTGAGGCGGGACTAGCGGGAGGGAGCTCCTACGAGCAGTACTTC.

The chain has TRBV11-2 and TRBJ2-5; 11 positions match TRBD1. Germline V gives CDR1 SGHAT, CDR2 FQNNGV. The trim removed 0 bases at V and 5 bases at J, leaving 8 bases unmatched. This CDR3 spans 17 amino acids. CDR3 amino acids: CASSLDLGQGGWETQYF. DNA for the CDR3: TGTGCCAGCAGCTTAGATTTGGGACAGGGGGGTTGGGAGACCCAGTACTTC.

The V call is TRBV29-1, the J call TRBJ2-7; D uncertain. This CDR3 is built from 14 residues. V was shortened by 4 bases and J by 0 bases, with 13 bases between the two germline ends. The germline V gene encodes CDR1 SQVTM and CDR2 ANQGSEA. The CDR3 DNA reads TGCAGCGTTGTTGGTAGTAGGAGCTCCTACGAGCAGTACTTC. This codes for CSVVGSRSSYEQYF.

This chain links TRBV27 with TRBJ1-2; 7 nucleotides align to TRBD1. The trim removed 7 bases at V and 10 bases at J, leaving 9 bases unmatched. The CDR3 runs to 12 residues. Per the germline V gene, CDR1 is MNHEY and CDR2 is SMNVEV (reference sequence). The CDR3 DNA reads as TGTGCCAGCACCGCGGACAGGATCGACTACACCTTC. Translating gives CASTADRIDYTF.

J is TRBJ1-2 and V is TRBV13; a possible D gene is TRBD1 (6 bases). Germline CDR1 PRHDT, CDR2 FYEKMQ (reference sequence). V was shortened by 8 bases and J by 10 bases, with 23 bases between the two germline ends. The CDR3 is 14 residues long. The CDR3 sequence: CASGFMTGPGTYTF. The CDR3 DNA reads as TGTGCCAGCGGATTTATGACAGGCCCGGGGACCTACACCTTC.

V usage is TRBV27 and J usage is TRBJ1-1; 8 bases are shared with TRBD1. The V gene end was trimmed by 5 bases and the J gene end by 5 bases; junction bases not matched to a gene: 7. Germline V gene sequence: CDR1 MNHEY, CDR2 SMNVEV (reference sequence). The CDR3 length is 14 residues. DNA of the CDR3: TGTGCCAGCAGTGCGGACAGGGTCGGGACTGAAGCTTTCTTT. Its translation: CASSADRVGTEAFF.

This clone has a single count. The chain recombines TRBV5-1 with TRBJ2-3; D unresolved. Trimming left V 7 bases short and J 6 bases short, with 18 bases between. Per the germline V gene, CDR1 is SGHRS and CDR2 is YFSETQ. The CDR3 is made up of 14 amino acids. As DNA, the CDR3 is TGCGCCAGCGGAGAAGGTCGTGGGCGGGATACGCAGTATTTT. It yields the protein CASGEGRGRDTQYF. Using reference TRBV5-1 and TRBJ2-3 for the parts outside the CDR3, the full variable domain is KAGVTQTPRYLIKTRGQQVTLSCSPISGHRSVSWYQQTPGQGLQFLFEYFSETQRNKGNFPGRFSGRQFSNSRSEMNVSTLELGDSALYLCASGEGRGRDTQYFGPGTRLTVL.

The V and J genes are TRBV7-8 and TRBJ2-3; D not resolved. This CDR3 is 16 amino acids long. Germline V gene data show CDR1 as SGHVS and CDR2 as FQNEAQ. Trimming cost V 6 bases and J 6 bases, with 22 bases left between them. The DNA for the CDR3 is TGTGCCAGCAGGGACCCGACGGAAGCCCCGCGTGATACGCAGTATTTT. Its translation is CASRDPTEAPRDTQYF.

This clone was seen once. The chain uses TRBV23-1 and TRBJ2-6; D uncertain. TRBV23-1 is recorded as an ORF, its role being uncertain. Trimming removed 11 bases at V and 7 bases at J, with 18 bases between. The CDR3 is made up of 14 amino acids. The DNA of the CDR3 is TGCGCCTGGCGGCAAACCCTCGAAGCCAACGTCCTGACTTTC. This codes for CAWRQTLEANVLTF.

The chain has TRBV7-6 and TRBJ2-3; 13 nucleotides align to TRBD2. The CDR3 is 15 amino acids. V was pared by 5 bases and J by 2 bases, with 1 base of the junction left unmatched. From germline, CDR1 is SGHVS and CDR2 FNYEAQ. CDR3 sequence: CASSGLAGATDTQYF. CDR3 coding DNA: TGTGCCAGCAGCGGACTAGCGGGAGCCACAGATACGCAGTATTTT.

This chain links TRBV2 with TRBJ2-3, with D possibly matching TRBD2 (5 bases). The CDR3 spans 16 residues. The V gene's germline CDR1 is SNHLY and CDR2 FYNNEI. The ends were cut back, 7 bases at V and 5 bases at J, with 22 bases in the middle. CDR3 loop: CASTPRWQPAGDTQYF. The CDR3 DNA reads TGTGCCAGCACCCCCCGGTGGCAACCCGCGGGAGATACGCAGTATTTT.

The chain has TRBV5-6 and TRBJ1-2; D is unclear. The V end lost 2 bases, the J end lost 6 bases, and 17 bases lay between the germline ends. Germline lookup yields CDR1 SGHDT and CDR2 YYEEEE. The CDR3 totals 15 residues. CDR3 sequence reads: CASSLQQDFLNGYTF. The CDR3 DNA reads TGTGCCAGCAGCTTACAGCAGGACTTCCTGAATGGCTACACCTTC.

This chain connects TRBV29-1 to TRBJ2-7; D ambiguous. The CDR3 consists of 11 residues. Looked up from germline, CDR1 is SQVTM and CDR2 is ANQGSEA. Trimming shortened V by 7 bases and J by 2 bases, and 9 bases separated the two germline ends. CDR3 nucleotides: TGCAGCGCCCACGACACCTACGAGCAGTACTTC. It codes for CSAHDTYEQYF.

The chain joins TRBV27 to TRBJ2-2; TRBD1 agrees at 11 bases. Trimming cost V 2 bases and J 7 bases; bases outside gene matches: 12. CDR3 length: 18 residues. CDR1 is MNHEY, CDR2 SMNVEV, per germline (reference sequence). This CDR3 reads CASSLSVRTGGRDGELFF. CDR3 sequence (DNA): TGTGCCAGCAGTTTAAGTGTTAGGACAGGGGGCAGGGACGGGGAGCTGTTTTTT.

The chain links TRBV10-3 to TRBJ1-4, with 9 nucleotides matching TRBD1. Looked up from germline, CDR1 is ENHRY and CDR2 is SYGVKD. CDR3 length: 14 amino acids. V was clipped by 4 bases and J by 4 bases; unmatched bases: 1. The CDR3 here is CAISGDRVNEKLFF. CDR3 sequence (DNA): TGTGCCATCAGTGGGGACAGGGTTAATGAAAAACTGTTTTTT.

This rearrangement joins TRBV5-1 to TRBJ2-1, with TRBD2 matching over 10 bases. Per the germline V gene, CDR1 is SGHRS and CDR2 is YFSETQ. Trimming removed 0 bases from V and 2 bases from J; junction bases left unmatched: 8. The CDR3 has 18 residues. CDR3 bases: TGCGCCAGCAGCTTGGCCGTCCTAGCGGGAGTCCCCTACAATGAGCAGTTCTTC. Encoded protein: CASSLAVLAGVPYNEQFF.

The V and J genes are TRBV10-1 and TRBJ1-1; 7 bases are shared with TRBD1. CDR3 length: 13 residues. The V segment lost 9 bases and the J segment 3 bases; nucleotides outside the gene matches: 7. Germline V lookup: CDR1 WNHNN, CDR2 SYGVQD (reference sequence). CDR3 bases: TGCGCCAGGGCAGGGGGGGCGGACACTGAAGCTTTCTTT. Protein product: CARAGGADTEAFF.

The sample holds one count of this clone. The V gene is TRBV6-1, the J gene TRBJ2-7; D remains ambiguous. V dropped 3 bases and J dropped 5 bases, with 8 bases sitting between them. Germline assignment: CDR1 MNHNS and CDR2 SASEGT. The CDR3 runs to 12 residues. The DNA of the CDR3 is TGTGCCAGCAGTGATTTTAGGGACGAGCAGTACTTC. This sequence encodes CASSDFRDEQYF.

The chain is built from TRBV30 and TRBJ2-5; D ambiguous. Per the germline V gene, CDR1 is GTSNPN and CDR2 is SVGIG (reference sequence). Trimming stripped 3 bases from V and 5 bases from J, with 19 bases between. This CDR3 has 15 residues. The CDR3 DNA sequence: TGTGCCTGGAGGCCCGAGAGCTACGGTTGGGAGACCCAGTACTTC. This codes for CAWRPESYGWETQYF.